The 10 T cell receptor beta chains below all came from one sample that was sequenced in a study of cytomegalovirus exposure and HLA in healthy donors. The PCR was carried out with 60 Vbeta primers and 13 Jbeta primers. Profiled with immunoSEQ multiplex PCR; TCRdb holds only in-frame clones, not every one. This repertoire includes around 100,000 clones. The sequenced sample was PBMCs. The origin of the receptors is a woman in her 30s in good health and CMV-seronegative.

The chain carries TRBV19 and TRBJ2-7, with 12 bases matching TRBD2. This CDR3 is built from 17 residues. The junction had 11 bases not matched to a gene; V was cut back by 3 bases and J by 5 bases. Germline assignment: CDR1 LNHDA and CDR2 SQIVND (reference sequence). The CDR3 DNA follows: TGTGCCAGTAGTATTGCTAGCGGGAGGGCCGGGAGCCACGAGCAGTACTTC. This gives the protein CASSIASGRAGSHEQYF.

This chain links TRBV5-1 with TRBJ1-4; 8 nucleotides match TRBD1. V dropped 5 bases and J dropped 4; count of bases not matched to a gene: 7. Germline V gene data show CDR1 as SGHRS and CDR2 as YFSETQ. This CDR3 is built from 15 residues. CDR3: CASSGRGQVNEKLFF. CDR3 nucleotide sequence: TGCGCCAGCAGTGGCAGGGGGCAGGTTAATGAAAAACTGTTTTTT.

The J gene is TRBJ1-5, the V gene TRBV6-5; TRBD1 might be the D (6 bases). The germline V and J ends were trimmed by 6 bases and 7 bases, with 19 bases remaining between them. CDR3 length: 15 residues. Germline CDR1 MNHEY, CDR2 SVGAGI. The CDR3 is CASRDDRSVGQPQHF. The CDR3 coding sequence is TGTGCCAGCAGAGACGACAGGTCGGTAGGACAGCCCCAGCATTTT.

This chain connects TRBV6-1 to TRBJ2-7; 10 nucleotides match TRBD2. The CDR3 contains 14 residues. Germline trimming cut 3 bases from V and 3 bases from J; bases unmatched to any gene: 2. Germline V gives CDR1 MNHNS, CDR2 SASEGT. CDR3 sequence (DNA): TGTGCCAGCAGTGACTGGACTAGCGGCTACGAGCAGTACTTC. Protein product: CASSDWTSGYEQYF.

The genes are TRBV9 and TRBJ1-5; D unresolved. Looked up from germline, CDR1 is SGDLS and CDR2 is YYNGEE. The CDR3 runs 13 residues. The ends were cut back, 9 bases at V and 0 bases at J, with 10 bases in the middle. The CDR3 protein is CAIRENSNQPQHF. CDR3 nucleotide sequence: TGTGCCATTCGGGAAAATAGCAATCAGCCCCAGCATTTT.

The gene calls are TRBV5-4 and TRBJ1-5; TRBD1 matches 7 bases. The trim removed 1 base at V and 11 bases at J, leaving 6 bases unmatched. This CDR3 is built from 13 residues. Germline assignment: CDR1 SGHNT and CDR2 YYREEE (reference sequence). This chain's CDR3 is CASSLTGEETQHF. The CDR3 DNA follows: TGTGCCAGCAGCTTGACAGGGGAAGAGACCCAGCATTTT.

V usage is TRBV5-4 and J usage is TRBJ2-5, with 8 bases matching TRBD2. V shed 6 bases and J 4 bases; nucleotides not matched to a gene: 17. The CDR3 length is 17 residues. Looked up from germline, CDR1 is SGHNT and CDR2 is YYREEE (reference sequence). The CDR3 here is CASNPGGVSKGRETQYF. CDR3 sequence (DNA): TGTGCCAGCAACCCCGGGGGGGTTTCAAAAGGCAGAGAGACCCAGTACTTC.

The chain combines TRBV28 with TRBJ2-3, with a possible D match to TRBD1 (5 bases). The CDR3 extends over 16 amino acids. Trimming pared 5 bases from V and 4 bases from J, leaving 19 bases between. Germline assignment: CDR1 MDHEN and CDR2 SYDVKM. CDR3 DNA: TGTGCCAGCAGTCCCTTTGGCAACCAGGGCGCAGATACGCAGTATTTT. It codes for CASSPFGNQGADTQYF.

This chain uses TRBV7-3 with TRBJ2-2; weak D call: TRBD2 (5 bases). The CDR3 loop spans 16 amino acids. The germline CDR1 and CDR2 sequences are SGHTA and FQGTGA. The V end lost 5 bases, the J end lost 4 bases, and 17 bases lay between the germline ends. CDR3 loop: CASSTRPTSGTGELFF. The CDR3 DNA is TGTGCCAGCAGCACCCGTCCCACCAGCGGCACCGGGGAGCTGTTTTTT.

V gene TRBV15 combines with J gene TRBJ2-3; TRBD2 aligns across 7 bases. The CDR3 loop spans 16 amino acids. CDR1 and CDR2 (germline): LNHNV, YYDKDF (reference sequence). With 4 bases clipped from V and 0 bases from J, the junction kept 7 bases outside the gene matches. The CDR3: CATSTRTRPSTDTQYF. The CDR3 DNA sequence: TGTGCCACCAGCACCCGGACTAGGCCCAGCACAGATACGCAGTATTTT.